The rows below give T cell receptor beta chains drawn from one sample of a study of blood T cell repertoires in COVID-19. Here immunoSEQ multiplex PCR was the method, and the copy in TCRdb shows in-frame clones only, minus some. This sample has under 250,000 clones, with around 83% found just once. The sample taken for sequencing was peripheral blood. The receptors shown here come from a man aged 25-40 years who had recovered from COVID-19. Both conserved end residues are part of each CDR3. D genes are given only for firm matches. Not all rows give a size; the values are once, few, many and, for expanded clones, a class.

d_call,v_call,j_call,clone_size,cdr3_nt,cdr3_aa
TRBD1,TRBV5-4,TRBJ2-7,-,TGTGCCAGCAGCTTGGCGACAGGGGTCTCCTACGAGCAGTACTTC,CASSLATGVSYEQYF
-,TRBV7-3,TRBJ2-1,-,TGTGCCAGCAGCTTTAAGGGAGGCCGGGTCGGCCTCGACAATGAGCAGTTCTTC,CASSFKGGRVGLDNEQFF
-,TRBV3-1/TRBV3-2,TRBJ2-7,-,TGTGCCAGCAGCCCCTCCGGCTCCTACGAGCAGTACTTC,CASSPSGSYEQYF
TRBD1,TRBV7-2,TRBJ2-5,-,TGTGCCAGCAGCTTGACACGACAGGGGCCAGGGGGGGAGACCCAGTACTTC,CASSLTRQGPGGETQYF
-,TRBV2,TRBJ2-1,-,TGTGCCAGCAACGTTTGGGAGTTGAATGAGCAGTTCTTC,CASNVWELNEQFF
TRBD1,TRBV5-1,TRBJ1-5,-,TGCGCCAGCAGCTTAGACAGGGGGGAGCCCCAGCATTTT,CASSLDRGEPQHF
-,TRBV19,TRBJ1-5,few,TGTGCCAGTAGTATCGGACTCGGGTTTCGCAATCAGCCCCAGCATTTT,CASSIGLGFRNQPQHF
-,TRBV5-4,TRBJ2-2,-,TGTGCCAGCAGCGGTGGACAACCCTTGATAAACACCGGGGAGCTGTTTTTT,CASSGGQPLINTGELFF
-,TRBV18,TRBJ1-2,-,TGTGCCAGCTCACCGGACAGAGCCTATGGCTACACCTTC,CASSPDRAYGYTF
-,TRBV7-2,TRBJ2-3,-,TGTGCCAGCAGCTACGCCGTCGGAGGCATACTGGCGGATACGCAGTATTTT,CASSYAVGGILADTQYF
-,TRBV5-5,TRBJ2-5,-,TGTGCCAGCAGCTTAACTGAACAGGGTTTCGGTCAGACCCAGTACTTC,CASSLTEQGFGQTQYF
TRBD1,TRBV7-8,TRBJ2-5,-,TGTGCCAGCAGCCCCAGGGGGCTGGAGACCCAGTACTTC,CASSPRGLETQYF
TRBD1,TRBV7-6,TRBJ2-5,-,TGTGCCAGCAGCACGAGGGACAGGGGGGAGACCCAGTACTTC,CASSTRDRGETQYF
-,TRBV7-6,TRBJ2-1,few,TGTGCCAGCAGCTTATCGAGGTACAATGAGCAGTTCTTC,CASSLSRYNEQFF
-,TRBV21-1,TRBJ1-2,-,TGTGCCAGCAGCGCGTCGACAGTCTACTATGGCTACACCTTC,CASSASTVYYGYTF
TRBD1,TRBV6-5,TRBJ1-5,-,TGTGCCAGCAGTCAGGACAGGGCCAATCAGCCCCAGCATTTT,CASSQDRANQPQHF
TRBD1,TRBV6-5,TRBJ1-5,few,TGTGCCAGCAGAGGGGGACAGGACCAGCCCCAGCATTTT,CASRGGQDQPQHF
-,TRBV5-1,TRBJ2-3,-,TGCGCCAGCAGCTTTTTCGGGACAAGATACACAGATACGCAGTATTTT,CASSFFGTRYTDTQYF
-,TRBV23-1,TRBJ1-1,-,TGCGCCAGCAGTCCACGGACAGAATCGAACACTGAAGCTTTCTTT,CASSPRTESNTEAFF
-,TRBV3-1/TRBV3-2,TRBJ1-4,once,TGTGCCAGCAGTACGATCAGTGAAAAACTGTTTTTT,CASSTISEKLFF
-,TRBV27,TRBJ2-5,-,TGTGCCAGCAGTTTAAGTAGGGGGGGCAGTCGGGCCCAGTACTTC,CASSLSRGGSRAQYF
-,TRBV28,TRBJ2-1,-,TGTGCCAGCAGTGTGACTAGATTTTCTTTTCCCTACAATGAGCAGTTCTTC,CASSVTRFSFPYNEQFF
TRBD1,TRBV11-2,TRBJ2-3,-,TGTGCCAGCAGCCATAGGACAGGGGGCACAGATACGCAGTATTTT,CASSHRTGGTDTQYF
-,TRBV6-5,TRBJ1-1,-,TGTGCCAGCAGTCCATGGAGGGTGGGAACTGAAGCTTTCTTT,CASSPWRVGTEAFF
TRBD1,TRBV9,TRBJ2-2,-,TGTGCCAGCAGCCCCAACAGGGGTTACACCGGGGAGCTGTTTTTT,CASSPNRGYTGELFF
TRBD2,TRBV5-1,TRBJ2-2,-,TGCGCCAGCAGCTTGCGAAGCGGGGGCACCGGGGAGCTGTTTTTT,CASSLRSGGTGELFF
-,TRBV6-7,TRBJ1-3,-,TGTGCCAGCAGTTACTTAGGGACTTACTCTGGAAACACCATATATTTT,CASSYLGTYSGNTIYF
TRBD2,TRBV10-2,TRBJ2-5,-,TGCGCCAGCAGTGAGTCTGGTCGGGGGGGCATTGAGACCCAGTACTTC,CASSESGRGGIETQYF
TRBD1,TRBV18,TRBJ1-4,-,TGTGCCAGCTCACCGACAGGGGTTAGGGATGAAAAACTGTTTTTT,CASSPTGVRDEKLFF
TRBD2,TRBV27,TRBJ2-3,few,TGTGCCAGCAGCTATGGGACTAGCGGGGTTGTAGATACGCAGTATTTT,CASSYGTSGVVDTQYF
-,TRBV12-5,TRBJ2-1,few,TGTGCTAGTGGTTTCTATTACAATGAGCAGTTCTTC,CASGFYYNEQFF
TRBD2,TRBV13,TRBJ2-5,many,TGTGCCAGCAGCCCCTACGCCGGACTAGCGGGGGAAGAGACCCAGTACTTC,CASSPYAGLAGEETQYF
-,TRBV18,TRBJ2-2,-,TGTGCCAGCTCATTCTACACCGGGGAGCTGTTTTTT,CASSFYTGELFF
-,TRBV5-1,TRBJ2-5,-,TGCGCCAGCAGCTTACCGGGAAGCCAAGAGACCCAGTACTTC,CASSLPGSQETQYF
-,TRBV9,TRBJ2-2,-,TGTGCCAGCAGCGGTCTAGTAACGAACACCGGGGAGCTGTTTTTT,CASSGLVTNTGELFF
-,TRBV2,TRBJ1-5,few,TGTGCCTGCCGCGGGGGACTGAACAATCAGCCCCAGCATTTT,CACRGGLNNQPQHF
TRBD2,TRBV9,TRBJ2-3,-,TGTGCCAGCAGCGTGAAACTAGCGGGGGGTTCCACAGATACGCAGTATTTT,CASSVKLAGGSTDTQYF